One sample yielded the 31 T cell receptor beta chains listed below, sequenced in a study of cytomegalovirus exposure and HLA in healthy donors. Both 60 Vbeta primers and 13 Jbeta primers went into the PCR. Data came from immunoSEQ multiplex PCR; TCRdb stores just in-frame clones and leaves some out. Of approximately 90,000 clones in the sample, 60% to 80% were seen once. The source material was PBMCs. The origin of the receptors is a man younger than 40 in good health and CMV-seronegative.

A few counts support this clone. The J gene is TRBJ2-1, the V gene TRBV9; D perhaps matches TRBD2 (6 bases). Germline-derived CDR1 and CDR2 are SGDLS and YYNGEE. V was trimmed by 4 bases and J by 7 bases, leaving 18 bases between them. The CDR3 has 15 residues. This chain's CDR3 is CASSKLGSGRNEQFF. In nucleotides, the CDR3 is TGTGCCAGCAGCAAACTAGGGTCGGGGAGGAATGAGCAGTTCTTC.

This clone turned up a few times. The chain has TRBV5-4 and TRBJ1-2; D is ambiguous. The CDR3 has 11 residues. Trimming took 3 bases from V and 3 from J, leaving 3 bases between them. Germline V lookup: CDR1 SGHNT, CDR2 YYREEE (reference sequence). The CDR3 DNA sequence: TGTGCCAGCAGCTCCTACTATGGCTACACCTTC. Its protein is CASSSYYGYTF.

The chain is built from TRBV6-5 and TRBJ2-2; TRBD2 matches at 12 bases. V gave up 6 bases and J gave up 3 bases; unmatched junction bases: 2. Germline V gives CDR1 MNHEY, CDR2 SVGAGI. The CDR3 length is 15 residues. CDR3 amino acids: CASSTSGRYTGELFF. DNA for the CDR3: TGTGCCAGCAGCACTAGCGGGAGGTACACCGGGGAGCTGTTTTTT.

The gene calls are TRBV5-4 and TRBJ2-7, with 7 bases identical to TRBD1. Germline V gene sequence: CDR1 SGHNT, CDR2 YYREEE (reference sequence). This CDR3 spans 12 amino acids. V trimming: 3 bases; J trimming: 6 bases; junction bases outside the gene matches: 3. The DNA for the CDR3 is TGTGCCAGCAGCTACGACAGGGTCGAGCAGTACTTC. It translates to CASSYDRVEQYF.

The chain uses TRBV6-1 and TRBJ1-5, with 7 bases matching TRBD1. The CDR3 is made up of 17 amino acids. Germline values: CDR1 MNHNS, CDR2 SASEGT. Trimming took 0 bases from V and 1 from J; bases not matched to a gene: 6. The CDR3 protein is CASSEASGGWSNQPQHF. CDR3 sequence (DNA): TGTGCCAGCAGTGAAGCGTCAGGGGGTTGGAGCAATCAGCCCCAGCATTTT.

CDR3 in DNA: TGTGCCAGCAGCCAAAACGGACTAGCGGGGGCCGTCACAGATACGCAGTATTTT. As protein: CASSQNGLAGAVTDTQYF. The V gene is TRBV4-2, the J gene TRBJ2-3; TRBD2 agrees at 13 bases. This CDR3 region has 18 residues. In germline, CDR1 is LGHNA, CDR2 YNFKEQ. The V gene end was trimmed by 2 bases and the J gene end by 2 bases; junction bases not matched to a gene: 7.

The rearrangement links TRBV4-1 to TRBJ2-1; D may be TRBD2 (6 bases). This CDR3 region has 16 residues. Trimming took 0 bases from V and 2 from J, leaving 11 bases between them. Germline CDR1 MGHRA, CDR2 YSYEKL. The CDR3 spells CASSQDFGTPYNEQFF. Here the CDR3 DNA reads TGCGCCAGCAGCCAAGATTTCGGGACTCCCTACAATGAGCAGTTCTTC.

This clone showed up just once. The genes are TRBV5-1 and TRBJ1-1; 7 nucleotides agree with TRBD1. CDR1 is SGHRS and CDR2 is YFSETQ in the germline V gene. J lost 0 bases, V lost 1 base, and 0 bases had no gene match. This CDR3 is 14 amino acids long. CDR3 in DNA: TGCGCCAGCAGCTTGCAGGGGGTGAACACTGAAGCTTTCTTT. Its translation is CASSLQGVNTEAFF. Variable domain in full (rest from reference TRBV5-1 and TRBJ1-1): KAGVTQTPRYLIKTRGQQVTLSCSPISGHRSVSWYQQTPGQGLQFLFEYFSETQRNKGNFPGRFSGRQFSNSRSEMNVSTLELGDSALYLCASSLQGVNTEAFFGQGTRLTVV.

This clone came up once. CDR3 amino acids: CASSRTTSGANVLTF. The CDR3 DNA is TGTGCCAGTAGTAGGACAACCTCTGGGGCCAACGTCCTGACTTTC. The chain has TRBV19 and TRBJ2-6; possible D gene TRBD1, 5 bases. This CDR3 contains 15 residues. Germline V CDR1 and CDR2: LNHDA, SQIVND (reference sequence). Trimming cost V 4 bases and J 0 bases, with 7 bases left between them.

This chain joins TRBV19 and TRBJ2-5; 11 bases match TRBD2. In germline, CDR1 is LNHDA, CDR2 SQIVND (reference sequence). V lost 5 bases, J lost 5 bases, and 7 bases stayed unmatched. The length of the CDR3 is 15 residues. The CDR3 protein is CASSRDSGRGETQYF. As DNA, the CDR3 is TGTGCCAGTAGTCGGGATAGCGGGAGGGGTGAGACCCAGTACTTC. The full variable domain, with the rest looked up from reference TRBV19 and TRBJ2-5, is DGGITQSPKYLFRKEGQNVTLSCEQNLNHDAMYWYRQDPGQGLRLIYYSQIVNDFQKGDIAEGYSVSREKKESFPLTVTSAQKNPTAFYLCASSRDSGRGETQYFGPGTRLLVL.

This chain uses TRBV7-8 with TRBJ2-7, with D perhaps matching TRBD1 (5 bases). This CDR3 is built from 14 residues. Trimming took 4 bases from V and 3 from J, leaving 13 bases between them. Germline CDR1 SGHVS, CDR2 FQNEAQ. The CDR3 DNA is TGTGCCAGCAGCTCACGACAGAAGAACTACGAGCAGTACTTC. Translated, it gives CASSSRQKNYEQYF.

The genes are TRBV5-1 and TRBJ2-5, with 12 positions matching TRBD2. Losses at the gene ends were 3 bases for V and 5 bases for J; bases not matched to a gene: 8. Germline values: CDR1 SGHRS, CDR2 YFSETQ. CDR3 size: 16 residues. Here the CDR3 DNA reads TGCGCCAGCAGCTCAGGACTAGCGGGGAGGTGGGAGACCCAGTACTTC. Encoded protein: CASSSGLAGRWETQYF.

J is TRBJ2-2 and V is TRBV25-1, with no clear D. The germline V and J ends were trimmed by 10 bases and 8 bases, with 20 bases remaining between them. The CDR3 is 14 residues long. Germline lookup yields CDR1 MGHDK and CDR2 SYGVNS. The CDR3 sequence: CANPFFEVSGELFF. CDR3 DNA: TGTGCCAACCCCTTTTTTGAGGTTTCTGGGGAGCTGTTTTTT.

V usage is TRBV30 and J usage is TRBJ1-1; D gene uncertain. Germline V CDR1 and CDR2: GTSNPN, SVGIG (reference sequence). The CDR3 covers 13 residues. V was shortened by 2 bases and J by 3 bases, with 10 bases between the two germline ends. For the CDR3, the DNA is TGTGCCTGGAGTCGTAATCGGGACACTGAAGCTTTCTTT. Translation: CAWSRNRDTEAFF.

This clone appeared a single time. The chain recombines TRBV6-5 with TRBJ2-7; tentatively, D is TRBD2 (6 bases). In germline, CDR1 is MNHEY, CDR2 SVGAGI. This CDR3 region has 15 residues. The V end lost 5 bases, the J end lost 1 base, and 15 bases lay between the germline ends. In DNA form, the CDR3 reads TGTGCCAGCAGTACCGTGGCTAGCGCTTCCTACGAGCAGTACTTC. Protein: CASSTVASASYEQYF.

This clone was seen once. The chain carries TRBV27 and TRBJ1-1; D not certain. Germline lookup yields CDR1 MNHEY and CDR2 SMNVEV (reference sequence). The CDR3 is made up of 13 amino acids. The ends were cut back, 5 bases at V and 0 bases at J, with 7 bases in the middle. The CDR3 bases are TGTGCCAGCAGTAACACAGTGAACACTGAAGCTTTCTTT. Its translation: CASSNTVNTEAFF.

J is TRBJ2-2 and V is TRBV30; TRBD1 might be the D (5 bases). Germline V gene lookup returns CDR1 GTSNPN and CDR2 SVGIG (reference sequence). This CDR3 spans 13 amino acids. V was cut by 3 bases and J by 5 bases, with 10 bases left in between. This chain's CDR3 is CAWSRTNTGELFF. Here the CDR3 DNA reads TGTGCCTGGAGCCGGACAAATACCGGGGAGCTGTTTTTT.

V usage is TRBV19 and J usage is TRBJ1-5, with D tentatively TRBD1 (5 bases). This CDR3 has 16 residues. V gave up 7 bases and J gave up 5 bases, with 21 bases separating them. Germline V CDR1 and CDR2: LNHDA, SQIVND (reference sequence). CDR3 protein: CASTQGPGGRHQPQHF. The CDR3 nucleotides read TGTGCCAGTACCCAGGGTCCGGGGGGAAGGCATCAGCCCCAGCATTTT.

The rearrangement uses TRBV4-2 and TRBJ2-3, with 11 bases lining up with TRBD2. Germline CDR1 LGHNA, CDR2 YNFKEQ. V was clipped by 1 base and J by 7 bases; unmatched bases: 10. This CDR3 region has 17 residues. CDR3 region: CASSQVSVAGGAYTQYF. The CDR3 DNA reads TGTGCCAGCAGCCAAGTTTCAGTAGCGGGAGGGGCATATACGCAGTATTTT.

About this clone itself: The junction and the germline gene differ at one end; a read error may be behind it. This rearrangement joins TRBV5-5 to TRBJ2-5; 9 nucleotides align to TRBD1. CDR3 length: 13 amino acids. Germline CDR1 reads SGHKS; CDR2 reads YYEKEE (reference sequence). CDR3 protein: CASSQGTGRIGDF. Written as DNA, the CDR3 is TGTGCCAGCAGCCAGGGGACAGGGAGGATCGGGGACTTC.

V and J are TRBV19 and TRBJ2-7; no definite D call. The V gene's germline CDR1 is LNHDA and CDR2 SQIVND (reference sequence). Deletions cut 1 base from V and 2 bases from J, with 3 bases between. The CDR3 consists of 12 residues. The CDR3 here is CASSIGAYEQYF. CDR3 nucleotides: TGTGCCAGTAGTATAGGAGCCTACGAGCAGTACTTC.

The chain uses TRBV7-6 and TRBJ2-7; 8 bases are shared with TRBD2. Per the germline V gene, CDR1 is SGHVS and CDR2 is FNYEAQ. The V and J ends lost 5 bases and 3 bases, in that order; junction bases with no gene match: 6. The CDR3 is 14 amino acids. CDR3 region: CASSPGRGIYEQYF. The CDR3 nucleotides are TGTGCCAGCAGCCCCGGGAGGGGAATCTACGAGCAGTACTTC.

V usage is TRBV5-1 and J usage is TRBJ2-7; 10 nucleotides agree with TRBD1. The trim removed 4 bases at V and 3 bases at J, leaving 7 bases unmatched. Germline CDR1 and CDR2: SGHRS and YFSETQ. The CDR3 extends over 15 amino acids. This CDR3 reads CASSPGGTGVYEQYF. The CDR3, as DNA: TGCGCCAGCAGCCCGGGCGGGACAGGGGTCTACGAGCAGTACTTC.

The V call is TRBV7-9, the J call TRBJ1-2, with D maybe TRBD1 (6 bases). This CDR3 has 16 amino acids. Germline V gene sequence: CDR1 SEHNR, CDR2 FQNEAQ (reference sequence). Trimming took off 5 bases at V and 7 bases at J, with 23 bases between the two ends. The CDR3 nucleotides are TGTGCCAGCAGCCTAACCGGCGCAGGGGATAATTCTGGCTACACCTTC. Its protein is CASSLTGAGDNSGYTF. Using reference TRBV7-9 and TRBJ1-2 for the parts outside the CDR3, the full variable domain is DTGVSQNPRHKITKRGQNVTFRCDPISEHNRLYWYRQTLGQGPEFLTYFQNEAQLEKSRLLSDRFSAERPKGSFSTLEIQRTEQGDSAMYLCASSLTGAGDNSGYTFGSGTRLTVV.

The chain couples TRBV4-1 to TRBJ1-2; 12 nucleotides agree with TRBD1. The CDR3 is made up of 13 amino acids. CDR1 is MGHRA, CDR2 YSYEKL, per germline. With V trimmed by 5 bases and J by 7 bases, 2 bases remained unmatched. The CDR3 DNA reads as TGCGCCAGCAGCGAGGGACAGGGGGCTGGCTACACCTTC. Translating it yields CASSEGQGAGYTF.

The table lists this clone with a count of one. The chain employs TRBV7-9 and TRBJ2-7, with 10 bases fitting TRBD1. CDR1 is SEHNR and CDR2 is FQNEAQ in the germline V gene (reference sequence). The J segment lost 7 bases and the V segment lost 4 bases, leaving 10 bases of the junction unmatched. There are 15 residues in the CDR3. This CDR3 reads CASSSRQGAGEEQYF. The CDR3 coding sequence is TGTGCCAGCAGCTCCAGACAGGGGGCCGGGGAGGAGCAGTACTTC.

This chain links TRBV2 with TRBJ1-4, with 7 nucleotides matching TRBD1. Germline values: CDR1 SNHLY, CDR2 FYNNEI. Trimming at V came to 5 bases and at J to 0 bases, leaving 3 bases not matched to a gene. The CDR3 runs 15 residues. DNA of the CDR3: TGTGCCAGCAGTAAAGGGACAGCAACTAATGAAAAACTGTTTTTT. Residues: CASSKGTATNEKLFF.

This rearrangement joins TRBV19 to TRBJ2-7, with 7 bases lining up with TRBD1. The CDR3 is made up of 18 amino acids. J lost 1 base, V lost 4 bases, and 16 bases had no gene match. From germline, CDR1 is LNHDA and CDR2 SQIVND (reference sequence). The CDR3 nucleotides read TGTGCCAGTAGTACCGGGACAGCCAGGAGCCCAAGGTCCTACGAGCAGTACTTC. It encodes CASSTGTARSPRSYEQYF.

The chain recombines TRBV28 with TRBJ1-3, with TRBD1 identical over 10 bases. This CDR3 comprises 16 residues. The trim removed 6 bases at V and 0 bases at J, leaving 5 bases unmatched. Germline V gene lookup returns CDR1 MDHEN and CDR2 SYDVKM. CDR3 residues: CASRTGGLFSGNTIYF. CDR3 coding DNA: TGTGCCAGCAGGACAGGGGGCCTATTCTCTGGAAACACCATATATTTT. Filled out from reference TRBV28 and TRBJ1-3, the complete variable domain reads DVKVTQSSRYLVKRTGEKVFLECVQDMDHENMFWYRQDPGLGLRLIYFSYDVKMKEKGDIPEGYSVSREKKERFSLILESASTNQTSMYLCASRTGGLFSGNTIYFGEGSWLTVV.

The table lists this clone with a count of one. The chain couples TRBV27 to TRBJ2-7; 9 bases agree with TRBD1. Looked up from germline, CDR1 is MNHEY and CDR2 is SMNVEV (reference sequence). This CDR3 has 19 amino acids. Trimming took 0 bases from V and 3 from J; bases not matched to a gene: 15. The CDR3 nucleotides read TGTGCCAGCAGTTTATCGAAGTCCGTGTGGGACAGGGTTATCTACGAGCAGTACTTC. It is translated as CASSLSKSVWDRVIYEQYF.

This chain joins TRBV7-2 and TRBJ2-2; no definite D call. This CDR3 contains 18 residues. Trimming took off 3 bases at V and 5 bases at J, with 22 bases between the two ends. CDR1 is SGHTA, CDR2 FQGNSA, per germline. In DNA form, the CDR3 reads TGTGCCAGCAGCTTCGGGTATGGAGCGCGGAGTTCGACCGGGGAGCTGTTTTTT. Residues: CASSFGYGARSSTGELFF.